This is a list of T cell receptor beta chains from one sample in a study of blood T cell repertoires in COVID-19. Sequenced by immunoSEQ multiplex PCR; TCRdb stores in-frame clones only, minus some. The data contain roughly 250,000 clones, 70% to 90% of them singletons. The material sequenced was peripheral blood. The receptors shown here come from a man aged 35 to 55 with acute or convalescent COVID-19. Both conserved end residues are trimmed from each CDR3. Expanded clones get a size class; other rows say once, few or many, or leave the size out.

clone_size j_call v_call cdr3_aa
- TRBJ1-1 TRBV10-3 AISESTGGSQAF
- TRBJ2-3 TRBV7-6 ASSLVGGGTDTQY
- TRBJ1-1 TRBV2 ASTKTGNTEAF
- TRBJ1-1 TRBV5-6 ASSLRTGSGTEAF
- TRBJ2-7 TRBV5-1 ASRRQGDYEQY
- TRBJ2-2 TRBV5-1 ASGDRVYTGELF
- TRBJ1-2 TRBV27 ASRLRTAPDYGYT
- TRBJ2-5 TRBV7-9 ASSLGQGGQETQY
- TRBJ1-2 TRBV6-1 ASSEALGQIYGYT
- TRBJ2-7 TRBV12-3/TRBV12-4 ASSLIGVEQY
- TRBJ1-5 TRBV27 ASSFGGSNQPQH
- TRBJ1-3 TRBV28 ASSLAGQGISGNTIY
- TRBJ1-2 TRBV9 ASSVDEGALGGYT
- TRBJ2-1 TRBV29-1 SVFSLAGSYNEQF
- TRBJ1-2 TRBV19 ASSILDRPYGYT
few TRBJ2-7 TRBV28 ASSSGGGGGEQY
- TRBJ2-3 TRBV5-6 ATARGQVKTDTQY
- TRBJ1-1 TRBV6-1 ASSDRGGSEAF
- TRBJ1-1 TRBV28 ASSSLPLSEAF
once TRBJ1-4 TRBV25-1 ASSEQVANEKLF
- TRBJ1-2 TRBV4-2 ASSGRDRGLFGYT
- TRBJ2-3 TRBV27 ASSLRGAGLGQGESRGTDTQY
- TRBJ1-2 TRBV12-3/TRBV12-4 ASSPTGGYGYT
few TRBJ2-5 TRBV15 ATSRDWNSQETQY
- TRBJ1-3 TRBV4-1 ASSSGFGNTIY
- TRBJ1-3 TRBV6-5 ASIRAGGTGNTIY
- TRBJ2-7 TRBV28 ASSSPRGSEQY
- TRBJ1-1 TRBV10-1 ASMSGGRANTEAF
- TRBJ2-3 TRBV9 ASSVEPSGGAGKDTQY
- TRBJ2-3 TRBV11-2 ASSLSGTGGDTQY
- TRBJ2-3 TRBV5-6 ASSSMGYQRGDTQY
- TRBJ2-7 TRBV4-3 ASSQATPGQGASEQY
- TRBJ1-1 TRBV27 ASGALGGPEAF
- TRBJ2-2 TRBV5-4 ASSTPLAGNTGELF
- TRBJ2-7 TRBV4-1 ASSQVQGTKLYEQY
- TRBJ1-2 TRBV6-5 ASSWTGVNYGYT
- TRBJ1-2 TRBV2 ASSLTKDYGYT
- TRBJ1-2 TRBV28 ASSTGQGAGGYT
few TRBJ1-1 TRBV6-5 ASTHTQHTEAF
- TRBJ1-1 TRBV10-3 AISSISGVPEAF
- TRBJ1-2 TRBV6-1 ASSGAGDYGYT
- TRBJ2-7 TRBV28 ASSSQRGAHYEQY
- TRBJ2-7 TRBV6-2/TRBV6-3 ASSYRDRRYEQY
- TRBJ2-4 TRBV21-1 ASSRRQGLTKNIQY
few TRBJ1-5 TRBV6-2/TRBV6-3 ASSYSRGRGNQPQH
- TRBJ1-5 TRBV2 ASSGGQDYQPQH
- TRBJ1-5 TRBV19 ASTEGRRNQPQH
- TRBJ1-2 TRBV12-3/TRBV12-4 ASSFVAGGGYT
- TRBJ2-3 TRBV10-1 ASSESSGGTDTQY
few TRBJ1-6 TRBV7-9 ASSLEGDNSPLH
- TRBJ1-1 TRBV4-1 ASSQEQMIMNTEAF
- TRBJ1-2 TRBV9 ASSVEGFGGNNYGYT
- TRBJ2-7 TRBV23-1 ASTQDRGGAYEQY